The present entry profiles one T cell receptor beta chain with its context. TCRdb's table, derived via immunoSEQ multiplex PCR, lists solely in-frame clones and lacks some. The sample shows under 350,000 clones, approximately 85% of them seen only once. This record belongs to a study of blood T cell repertoires in COVID-19. In germline, CDR1 is SGHKS, CDR2 YYEKEE (reference sequence). CDR3 length equals 13 residues. Trimming left V 2 bases short and J 7 bases short, with 10 bases between. The sample consisted of peripheral blood. The sequence was obtained from a woman in her 70s with acute or convalescent COVID-19. The rearrangement uses TRBV5-5 and TRBJ1-5; possible D gene TRBD1, 5 bases. The chain's CDR3 is CASSFGRGQPQHF. CDR3 DNA: TGTGCCAGCAGCTTTGGGAGGGGCCAGCCCCAGCATTTT.